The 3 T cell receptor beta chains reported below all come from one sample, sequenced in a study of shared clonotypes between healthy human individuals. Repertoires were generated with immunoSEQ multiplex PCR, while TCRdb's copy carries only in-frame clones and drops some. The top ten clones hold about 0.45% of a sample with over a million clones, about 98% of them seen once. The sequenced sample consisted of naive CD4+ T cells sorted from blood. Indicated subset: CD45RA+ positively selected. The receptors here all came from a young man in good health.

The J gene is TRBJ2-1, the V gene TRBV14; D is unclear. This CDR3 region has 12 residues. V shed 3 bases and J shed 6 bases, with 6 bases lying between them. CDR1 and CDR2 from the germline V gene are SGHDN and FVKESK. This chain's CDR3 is CASSQVVNEQFF. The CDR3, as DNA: TGTGCCAGCAGCCAGGTTGTCAATGAGCAGTTCTTC. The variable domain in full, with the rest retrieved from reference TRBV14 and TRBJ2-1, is EAGVTQFPSHSVIEKGQTVTLRCDPISGHDNLYWYRRVMGKEIKFLLHFVKESKQDESGMPNNRFLAERTGGTYSTLKVQPAELEDSGVYFCASSQVVNEQFFGPGTRLTVL.

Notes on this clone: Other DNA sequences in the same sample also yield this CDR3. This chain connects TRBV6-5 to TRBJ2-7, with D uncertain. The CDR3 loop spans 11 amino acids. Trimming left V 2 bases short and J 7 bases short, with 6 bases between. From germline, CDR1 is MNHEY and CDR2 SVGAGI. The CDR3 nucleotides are TGTGCCAGCAGTTACCAGAGAGAGCAGTACTTC. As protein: CASSYQREQYF.

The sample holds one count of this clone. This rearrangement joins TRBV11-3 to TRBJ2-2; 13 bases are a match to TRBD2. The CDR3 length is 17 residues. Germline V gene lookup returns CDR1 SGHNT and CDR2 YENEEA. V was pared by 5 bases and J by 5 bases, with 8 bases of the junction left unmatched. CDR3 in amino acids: CASSPWTSGRGTGELFF. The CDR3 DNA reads TGTGCCAGCAGCCCCTGGACTAGCGGGAGAGGGACCGGGGAGCTGTTTTTT.